The 11 T cell receptor beta chains given below trace back to one sample, sequenced in a study of blood T cell repertoires in COVID-19. Sequencing used immunoSEQ multiplex PCR; TCRdb keeps in-frame clones, though not all of them. The profile shows over 100,000 clones, over 70% of them singletons. The sequenced sample was peripheral blood. All receptors derive from a woman aged 70-85 years with acute or convalescent COVID-19.

This chain uses TRBV9 with TRBJ2-3; 8 nucleotides line up with TRBD2. This CDR3 spans 15 amino acids. V lost 2 bases to trimming and J lost 3 bases; unmatched junction nucleotides: 5. The germline V gene has CDR1 SGDLS and CDR2 YYNGEE. The CDR3 sequence: CASSVRGGGTDTQYF. As DNA, the CDR3 is TGTGCCAGCAGCGTCCGGGGGGGCGGGACAGATACGCAGTATTTT.

This clone was counted a single time. This CDR3 reads CASSLTDSNTEAFF. The CDR3 bases are TGCGCCAGCAGCTTGACCGACAGCAACACTGAAGCTTTCTTT. The rearrangement uses TRBV5-1 and TRBJ1-1, with TRBD1 as a possible D gene (5 bases). The CDR3 runs to 14 residues. From germline, CDR1 is SGHRS and CDR2 YFSETQ. The V end was cut by 1 base, the J end by 2 bases, with 9 bases between. Drawing the rest from reference TRBV5-1 and TRBJ1-1, the complete variable domain is KAGVTQTPRYLIKTRGQQVTLSCSPISGHRSVSWYQQTPGQGLQFLFEYFSETQRNKGNFPGRFSGRQFSNSRSEMNVSTLELGDSALYLCASSLTDSNTEAFFGQGTRLTVV.

In its sample, this clone was seen once. The chain couples TRBV6-5 to TRBJ2-1, with 9 bases fitting TRBD1. Germline V gene data show CDR1 as MNHEY and CDR2 as SVGAGI. This CDR3 spans 15 amino acids. The trim removed 5 bases at V and 7 bases at J, leaving 9 bases unmatched. The CDR3 protein is CASSIRDRASNEQFF. CDR3 nucleotides: TGTGCCAGCAGTATACGGGACAGGGCTTCAAATGAGCAGTTCTTC.

The chain combines TRBV29-1 with TRBJ2-1; D may be TRBD1 (6 bases). The CDR3 sequence is 11 residues long. Germline V gives CDR1 SQVTM, CDR2 ANQGSEA. V lost 6 bases and J lost 4, with 7 bases in between. CDR3 DNA: TGCAGCGTGAGGGGGTACAATGAGCAGTTCTTC. Translating it yields CSVRGYNEQFF.

The chain combines TRBV3-1 (or the pseudogene TRBV3-2) with TRBJ2-3; TRBD2 matches at 8 bases. This CDR3 region has 14 residues. From germline, CDR1 is LGHDT and CDR2 YNNKEL (reference sequence). With 6 bases clipped from V and 5 bases from J, the junction kept 7 bases outside the gene matches. The CDR3 loop is CASSFGGEGDTQYF. CDR3 nucleotide sequence: TGTGCCAGCAGTTTCGGGGGGGAAGGAGATACGCAGTATTTT.

The rearrangement links TRBV6-5 to TRBJ2-2; D may be TRBD2 (6 bases). The ends were cut back, 4 bases at V and 5 bases at J, with 11 bases in the middle. CDR3 length equals 14 residues. Germline V lookup: CDR1 MNHEY, CDR2 SVGAGI. The CDR3 reads CASSSGGGTGELFF. The CDR3 coding sequence is TGTGCCAGCAGTTCCGGGGGAGGAACCGGGGAGCTGTTTTTT.

This clone was picked up a small number of times. The chain has TRBV6-6 and TRBJ1-1, with 8 bases lining up with TRBD1. V dropped 4 bases and J dropped 3; count of bases not matched to a gene: 7. CDR3 length: 15 residues. Germline CDR1 MNHNY, CDR2 SVGAGI (reference sequence). CDR3 DNA sequence: TGTGCCAGCAGTTTCCACGGACAGGGTGACACTGAAGCTTTCTTT. It is translated as CASSFHGQGDTEAFF.

This clone was observed a few times. The chain is built from TRBV28 and TRBJ2-1; tentatively, D is TRBD2 (5 bases). Germline-derived CDR1 and CDR2 are MDHEN and SYDVKM. CDR3 length: 16 residues. Trimming pared 9 bases from V and 0 bases from J, leaving 18 bases between. Here the CDR3 reads CARLPSGPSSYNEQFF. The CDR3 nucleotides are TGTGCCAGGTTACCAAGCGGTCCCAGCTCCTACAATGAGCAGTTCTTC.

The V gene is TRBV6-1, the J gene TRBJ2-1, with TRBD1 identical over 8 bases. The CDR3 sequence is 14 residues long. The ends lost 1 base at V and 9 bases at J; junction bases unmatched: 5. Germline V gene sequence: CDR1 MNHNS, CDR2 SASEGT. The CDR3 DNA is TGTGCCAGCAGTGAAGGGACAGGGAACGGTGAGCAGTTCTTC. Its translation: CASSEGTGNGEQFF.

DNA of the CDR3: TGCAGCGTTGTGCGCGGGGCGACCGGGGAGCTGTTTTTT. Translating gives CSVVRGATGELFF. The chain combines TRBV29-1 with TRBJ2-2; maybe TRBD2 (6 bases). Germline-derived CDR1 and CDR2 are SQVTM and ANQGSEA. The V and J ends lost 4 bases and 5 bases respectively, with 11 bases between them. The CDR3 is made up of 13 amino acids.

The J gene is TRBJ2-5, the V gene TRBV11-2; D is undetermined. V was cut by 3 bases and J by 1 base, with 9 bases left in between. The CDR3 covers 14 residues. In germline, CDR1 is SGHAT, CDR2 FQNNGV. CDR3 residues: CASSFFSGQETQYF. The DNA for the CDR3 is TGTGCCAGCAGCTTTTTTTCAGGCCAAGAGACCCAGTACTTC.